One and the same sample provided the 8 T cell receptor beta chains below, sequenced in a study of blood T cell repertoires in COVID-19. Clones were sequenced by immunoSEQ multiplex PCR, and TCRdb holds only the in-frame ones, with some missing. Among fewer than 300,000 clones listed, under 90% were seen once. Sample: peripheral blood. The receptors come from a woman aged 18-29 years with acute or convalescent COVID-19.

The V and J genes are TRBV27 and TRBJ1-5; no definite D call. Germline-derived CDR1 and CDR2 are MNHEY and SMNVEV (reference sequence). This CDR3 has 15 amino acids. The germline V and J ends were trimmed by 6 bases and 3 bases, with 15 bases remaining between them. The CDR3 DNA follows: TGTGCCAGCAGCCCGCGGACTGCCACCAATCAGCCCCAGCATTTT. It is translated as CASSPRTATNQPQHF.

The count of this clone is one. V and J are TRBV18 and TRBJ1-2, with 7 bases fitting TRBD1. Germline loops: CDR1 KGHSH, CDR2 LQKENI. This CDR3 is built from 15 residues. The V and J ends lost 3 bases and 4 bases, in that order; junction bases with no gene match: 8. The DNA of the CDR3 is TGTGCCAGCTCACCGGACCTGGACAGGTTCTATGGCTACACCTTC. Its translation: CASSPDLDRFYGYTF.

The V call is TRBV28, the J call TRBJ1-2, with 8 nucleotides matching TRBD1. The junction had 4 bases not matched to a gene; V was cut back by 5 bases and J by 2 bases. The CDR3 runs to 14 residues. CDR1 is MDHEN, CDR2 SYDVKM, per germline. CDR3 bases: TGTGCCAGCAGTCCAGGGGGCAGCAACTATGGCTACACCTTC. Residues: CASSPGGSNYGYTF.

The chain is built from TRBV19 and TRBJ1-1, with 9 bases fitting TRBD1. Germline loops: CDR1 LNHDA, CDR2 SQIVND (reference sequence). The CDR3 has 13 residues. V shed 6 bases and J 5 bases; nucleotides not matched to a gene: 4. CDR3 loop: CASRGTGWTEAFF. The CDR3, as DNA: TGTGCCAGTAGAGGGACAGGGTGGACTGAAGCTTTCTTT.

V gene TRBV11-2 combines with J gene TRBJ1-5, with 9 bases lining up with TRBD1. This CDR3 has 16 residues. With V trimmed by 5 bases and J by 2 bases, 7 bases remained unmatched. From germline, CDR1 is SGHAT and CDR2 FQNNGV. The CDR3 sequence: CASSRTGEYGNQPQHF. CDR3 sequence (DNA): TGTGCCAGCAGCAGGACAGGGGAATATGGCAATCAGCCCCAGCATTTT.

This sequence joins TRBV2 and TRBJ1-1; TRBD1 might be the D (6 bases). Germline CDR1 and CDR2: SNHLY and FYNNEI. This CDR3 comprises 14 residues. Trimming took off 2 bases at V and 2 bases at J, with 9 bases between the two ends. CDR3 sequence: CASSETGYNTEAFF. CDR3 coding DNA: TGTGCCAGCAGTGAAACAGGGTATAACACTGAAGCTTTCTTT.

This chain connects TRBV5-1 to TRBJ1-1; no definite D call. This CDR3 contains 14 residues. The ends were cut back, 1 base at V and 1 base at J, with 8 bases in the middle. Germline V gene sequence: CDR1 SGHRS, CDR2 YFSETQ. The CDR3 region is CASSLSGPNTEAFF. CDR3 DNA sequence: TGCGCCAGCAGCTTGAGCGGACCGAACACTGAAGCTTTCTTT. The entire variable domain, with the rest obtained from reference TRBV5-1 and TRBJ1-1, is as follows: KAGVTQTPRYLIKTRGQQVTLSCSPISGHRSVSWYQQTPGQGLQFLFEYFSETQRNKGNFPGRFSGRQFSNSRSEMNVSTLELGDSALYLCASSLSGPNTEAFFGQGTRLTVV.

This chain connects TRBV7-2 to TRBJ2-1; no reliable D call. Germline V gives CDR1 SGHTA, CDR2 FQGNSA. The length of the CDR3 is 16 residues. Trimming removed 5 bases from V and 5 bases from J, with 19 bases in between. The CDR3 nucleotides read TGTGCCAGCAGCCCGTACTTAGCCACACCTAACAATGAGCAGTTCTTC. As protein: CASSPYLATPNNEQFF.